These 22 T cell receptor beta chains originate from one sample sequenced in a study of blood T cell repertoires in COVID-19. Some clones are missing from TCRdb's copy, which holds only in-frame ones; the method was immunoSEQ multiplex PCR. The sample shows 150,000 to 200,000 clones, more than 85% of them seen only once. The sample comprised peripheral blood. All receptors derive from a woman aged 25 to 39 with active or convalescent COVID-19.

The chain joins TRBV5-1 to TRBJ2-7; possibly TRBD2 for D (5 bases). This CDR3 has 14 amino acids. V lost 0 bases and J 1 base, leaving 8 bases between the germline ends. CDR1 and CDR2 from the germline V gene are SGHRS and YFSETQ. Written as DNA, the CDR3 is TGCGCCAGCAGCTTGGCGAGGAGGTCCTACGAGCAGTACTTC. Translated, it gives CASSLARRSYEQYF.

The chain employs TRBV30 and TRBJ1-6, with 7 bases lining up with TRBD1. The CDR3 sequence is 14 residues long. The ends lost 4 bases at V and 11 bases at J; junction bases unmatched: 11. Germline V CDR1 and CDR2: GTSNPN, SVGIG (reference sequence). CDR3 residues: CAWNIQGILTPLHF. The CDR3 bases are TGTGCCTGGAATATACAGGGGATCTTGACACCCCTCCACTTT. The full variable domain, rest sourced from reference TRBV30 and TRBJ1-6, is SQTIHQWPATLVQPVGSPLSLECTVEGTSNPNLYWYRQAAGRGLQLLFYSVGIGQISSEVPQNLSASRPQDRQFILSSKKLLLSDSGFYLCAWNIQGILTPLHFGNGTRLTVT.

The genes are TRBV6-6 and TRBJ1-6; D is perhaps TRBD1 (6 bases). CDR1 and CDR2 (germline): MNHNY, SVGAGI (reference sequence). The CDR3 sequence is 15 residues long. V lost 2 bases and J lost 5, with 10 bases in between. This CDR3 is CASSYPGHNNSPLHF. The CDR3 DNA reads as TGTGCCAGCAGTTACCCGGGACATAATAATTCACCCCTCCACTTT.

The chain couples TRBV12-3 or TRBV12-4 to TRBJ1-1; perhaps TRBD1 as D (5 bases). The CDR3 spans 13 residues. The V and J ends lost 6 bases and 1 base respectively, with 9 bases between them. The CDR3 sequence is CASSTTENTEAFF. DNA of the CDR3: TGTGCCAGCAGCACGACAGAGAACACTGAAGCTTTCTTT.

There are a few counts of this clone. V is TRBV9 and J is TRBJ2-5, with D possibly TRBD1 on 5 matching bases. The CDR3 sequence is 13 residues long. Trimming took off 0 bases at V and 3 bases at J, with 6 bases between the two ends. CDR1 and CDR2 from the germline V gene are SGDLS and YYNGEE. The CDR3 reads CASSVGQKETQYF. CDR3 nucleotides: TGTGCCAGCAGCGTAGGACAGAAAGAGACCCAGTACTTC.

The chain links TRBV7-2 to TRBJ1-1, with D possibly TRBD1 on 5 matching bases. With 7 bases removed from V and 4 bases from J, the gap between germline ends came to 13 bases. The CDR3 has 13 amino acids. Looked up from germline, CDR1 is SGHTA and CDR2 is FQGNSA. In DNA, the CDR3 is TGTGCCAGCACCCAGGGTTGGGGCACTGAAGCTTTCTTT. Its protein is CASTQGWGTEAFF. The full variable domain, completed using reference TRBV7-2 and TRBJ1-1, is GAGVSQSPSNKVTEKGKDVELRCDPISGHTALYWYRQSLGQGLEFLIYFQGNSAPDKSGLPSDRFSAERTGGSVSTLTIQRTQQEDSAVYLCASTQGWGTEAFFGQGTRLTVV.

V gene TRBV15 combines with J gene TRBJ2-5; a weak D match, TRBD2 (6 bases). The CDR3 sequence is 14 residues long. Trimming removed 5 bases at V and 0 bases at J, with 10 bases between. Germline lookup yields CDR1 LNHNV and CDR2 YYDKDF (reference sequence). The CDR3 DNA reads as TGTGCCACCAGCGGTGGGGGGAACCAAGAGACCCAGTACTTC. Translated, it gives CATSGGGNQETQYF.

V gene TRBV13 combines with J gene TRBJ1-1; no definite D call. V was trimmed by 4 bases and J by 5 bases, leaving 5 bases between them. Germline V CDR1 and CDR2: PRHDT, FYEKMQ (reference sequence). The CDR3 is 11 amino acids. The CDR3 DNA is TGTGCCAGCAGCTCGGGGACTGAAGCTTTCTTT. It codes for CASSSGTEAFF.

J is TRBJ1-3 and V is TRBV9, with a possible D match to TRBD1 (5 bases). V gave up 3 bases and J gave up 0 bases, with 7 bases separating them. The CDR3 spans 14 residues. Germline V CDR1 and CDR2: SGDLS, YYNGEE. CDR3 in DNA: TGTGCCAGCAGCGCCAGGGTCTCTGGAAACACCATATATTTT. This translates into CASSARVSGNTIYF.

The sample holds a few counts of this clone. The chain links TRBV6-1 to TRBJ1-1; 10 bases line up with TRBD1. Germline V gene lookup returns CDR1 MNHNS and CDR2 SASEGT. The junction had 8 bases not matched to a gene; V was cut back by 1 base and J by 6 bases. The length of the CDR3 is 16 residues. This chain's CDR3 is CASSEVTGGGGSEAFF. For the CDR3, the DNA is TGTGCCAGCAGTGAAGTGACAGGGGGCGGTGGGTCTGAAGCTTTCTTT.

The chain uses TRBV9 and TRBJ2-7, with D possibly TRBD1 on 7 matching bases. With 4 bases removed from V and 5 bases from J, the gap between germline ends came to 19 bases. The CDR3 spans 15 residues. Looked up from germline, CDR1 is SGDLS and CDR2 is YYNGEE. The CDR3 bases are TGTGCCAGCAGCCCCGGGGGACAGTTATCTAACGAGCAGTACTTC. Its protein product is CASSPGGQLSNEQYF.

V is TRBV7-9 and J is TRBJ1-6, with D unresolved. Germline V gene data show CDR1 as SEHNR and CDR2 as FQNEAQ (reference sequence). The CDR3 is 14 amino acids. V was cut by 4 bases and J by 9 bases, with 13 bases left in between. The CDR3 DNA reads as TGTGCCAGCAGCTACGGGGTCCCTGGTTCACCCCTCCACTTT. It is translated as CASSYGVPGSPLHF.

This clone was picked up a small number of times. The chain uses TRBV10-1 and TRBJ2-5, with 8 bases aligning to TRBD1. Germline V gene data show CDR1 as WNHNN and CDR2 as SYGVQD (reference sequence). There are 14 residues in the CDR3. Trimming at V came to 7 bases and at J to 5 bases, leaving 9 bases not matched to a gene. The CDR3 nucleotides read TGCGCCAGCAAACTCAGGGGGCGAATTGAGACCCAGTACTTC. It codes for CASKLRGRIETQYF.

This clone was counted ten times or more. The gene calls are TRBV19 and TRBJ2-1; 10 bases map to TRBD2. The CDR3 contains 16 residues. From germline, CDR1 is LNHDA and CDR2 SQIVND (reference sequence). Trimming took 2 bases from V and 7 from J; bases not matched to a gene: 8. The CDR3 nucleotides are TGTGCCAGTAGTATACTTGAGGGAGCGGGAGGGAATGAGCAGTTCTTC. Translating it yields CASSILEGAGGNEQFF.

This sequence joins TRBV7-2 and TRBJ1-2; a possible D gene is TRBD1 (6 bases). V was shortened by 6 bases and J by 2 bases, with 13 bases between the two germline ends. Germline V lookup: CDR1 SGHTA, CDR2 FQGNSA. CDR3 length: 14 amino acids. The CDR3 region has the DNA TGTGCCAGCAGTGACCAACAGGGCAACTATGGCTACACCTTC. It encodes CASSDQQGNYGYTF.

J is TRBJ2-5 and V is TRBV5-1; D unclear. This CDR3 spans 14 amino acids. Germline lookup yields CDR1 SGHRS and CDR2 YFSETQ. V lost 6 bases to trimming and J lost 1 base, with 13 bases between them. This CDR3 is CASMGERFQETQYF. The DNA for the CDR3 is TGCGCCAGCATGGGCGAGAGATTCCAAGAGACCCAGTACTTC.

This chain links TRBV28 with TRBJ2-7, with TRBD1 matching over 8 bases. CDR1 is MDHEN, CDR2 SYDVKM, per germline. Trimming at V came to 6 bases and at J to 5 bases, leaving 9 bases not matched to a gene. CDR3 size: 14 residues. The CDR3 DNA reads TGTGCCAGCAGGCAGGACAGGGTAAGGGACGAGCAGTACTTC. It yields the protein CASRQDRVRDEQYF.

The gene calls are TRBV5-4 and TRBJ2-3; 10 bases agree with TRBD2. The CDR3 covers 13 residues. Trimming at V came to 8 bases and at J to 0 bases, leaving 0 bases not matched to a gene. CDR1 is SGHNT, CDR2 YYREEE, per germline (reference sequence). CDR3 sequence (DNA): TGTGCCAGTAGCGGGGGGAGCACAGATACGCAGTATTTT. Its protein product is CASSGGSTDTQYF.

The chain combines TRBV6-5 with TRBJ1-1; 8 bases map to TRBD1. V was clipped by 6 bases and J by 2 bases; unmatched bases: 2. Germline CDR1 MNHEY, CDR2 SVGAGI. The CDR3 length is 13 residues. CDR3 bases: TGTGCCAGCAGAGACAGGGGAAACACTGAAGCTTTCTTT. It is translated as CASRDRGNTEAFF.

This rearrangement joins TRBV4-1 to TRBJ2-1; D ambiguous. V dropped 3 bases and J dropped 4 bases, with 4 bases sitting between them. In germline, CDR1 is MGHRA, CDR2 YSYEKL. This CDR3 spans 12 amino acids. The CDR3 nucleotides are TGCGCCAGCAGCCAGGAGTACAATGAGCAGTTCTTC. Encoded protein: CASSQEYNEQFF.

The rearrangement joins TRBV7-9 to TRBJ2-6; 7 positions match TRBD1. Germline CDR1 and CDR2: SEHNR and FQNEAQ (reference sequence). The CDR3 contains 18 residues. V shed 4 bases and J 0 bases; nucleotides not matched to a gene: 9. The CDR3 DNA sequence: TGTGCCAGCAGCTCACCTCCGGGACAGAGCTCTGGGGCCAACGTCCTGACTTTC. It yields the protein CASSSPPGQSSGANVLTF.

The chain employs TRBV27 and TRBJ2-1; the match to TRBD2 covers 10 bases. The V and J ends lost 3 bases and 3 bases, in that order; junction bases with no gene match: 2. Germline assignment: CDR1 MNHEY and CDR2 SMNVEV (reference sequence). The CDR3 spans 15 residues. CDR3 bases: TGTGCCAGCAGTTTGGGGACTAGCGACTACAATGAGCAGTTCTTC. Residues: CASSLGTSDYNEQFF.